A single sample is the source of the 25 T cell receptor beta chains below, sequenced in a study of T cell responses to AZD1222 COVID-19 vaccine. The protocol was immunoSEQ multiplex PCR, while the TCRdb copy is restricted to in-frame clones and leaves out a portion. The repertoire holds about 80,000 clones, under 95% seen once, with around 8% in the top ten. The specimen comprised peripheral blood, sampled 28 days after the second AZD1222 dose. The receptor set was obtained from an adult who received the AZD1222 COVID-19 vaccine.

The rearrangement links TRBV10-3 to TRBJ1-1; D uncertain. Germline V gives CDR1 ENHRY, CDR2 SYGVKD. The CDR3 has 10 residues. V dropped 2 bases and J dropped 6 bases, with 1 base sitting between them. In nucleotides, the CDR3 is TGTGCCATCAGTGAGGCTGAAGCTTTCTTT. Its translation: CAISEAEAFF.

The sample holds one count of this clone. The chain couples TRBV7-9 to TRBJ2-7; no definite D call. The germline V and J ends were trimmed by 0 bases and 4 bases, with 7 bases remaining between them. Germline values: CDR1 SEHNR, CDR2 FQNEAQ (reference sequence). The CDR3 sequence is 13 residues long. The CDR3 spells CASSLAAEYEQYF. In DNA form, the CDR3 reads TGTGCCAGCAGCTTAGCTGCGGAGTACGAGCAGTACTTC.

This clone appeared once. V usage is TRBV27 and J usage is TRBJ2-1; TRBD2 matches at 10 bases. This CDR3 is 17 amino acids long. CDR1 MNHEY and CDR2 SMNVEV come from the germline V gene (reference sequence). The junction had 7 bases not matched to a gene; V was cut back by 3 bases and J by 2 bases. The CDR3 protein is CASSFLGSGRTYNEQFF. CDR3 nucleotide sequence: TGTGCCAGCAGTTTTCTTGGTAGCGGGAGGACCTACAATGAGCAGTTCTTC.

This clone was observed a single time. The chain has TRBV7-8 and TRBJ2-1; 10 bases are a match to TRBD1. The CDR3 spans 13 residues. Germline V gene sequence: CDR1 SGHVS, CDR2 FQNEAQ. V trimming: 5 bases; J trimming: 8 bases; junction bases outside the gene matches: 3. CDR3 bases: TGTGCCAGCAGCCCCGACAGGGGGCATGAGCAGTTCTTC. Amino acid sequence: CASSPDRGHEQFF.

The genes are TRBV5-1 and TRBJ2-2; D call uncertain. The CDR3 contains 15 residues. The V gene's germline CDR1 is SGHRS and CDR2 YFSETQ. Trimming stripped 0 bases from V and 5 bases from J, with 11 bases between. CDR3 sequence reads: CASSLGSGITGELFF. In nucleotides, the CDR3 is TGCGCCAGCAGCTTGGGGTCGGGCATAACCGGGGAGCTGTTTTTT.

This clone was seen more than once but under ten times. CDR3 residues: CASSTLAGVRNEQFF. The CDR3, as DNA: TGTGCCAGCAGCACACTAGCGGGAGTGAGGAATGAGCAGTTCTTC. This chain joins TRBV21-1 and TRBJ2-1; the table's D call, TRBD2, was not checked against the DNA. TRBV21-1 is flagged as a pseudogene. The CDR3 consists of 15 residues.

This chain connects TRBV27 to TRBJ1-5; D unclear. The length of the CDR3 is 14 residues. Germline values: CDR1 MNHEY, CDR2 SMNVEV (reference sequence). Trimming stripped 4 bases from V and 3 bases from J, with 10 bases between. The CDR3: CASSSGPINQPQHF. DNA for the CDR3: TGTGCCAGCAGTTCCGGGCCCATCAATCAGCCCCAGCATTTT.

V gene TRBV28 combines with J gene TRBJ2-3; maybe TRBD2 (6 bases). The CDR3 contains 15 residues. Trimming cost V 4 bases and J 2 bases, with 13 bases left between them. Germline loops: CDR1 MDHEN, CDR2 SYDVKM. CDR3 residues: CASSSSGPYTDTQYF. DNA of the CDR3: TGTGCCAGCAGTTCGAGCGGGCCTTACACAGATACGCAGTATTTT.

The chain links TRBV19 to TRBJ1-5; D unresolved. The CDR3 has 15 residues. Per the germline V gene, CDR1 is LNHDA and CDR2 is SQIVND (reference sequence). Trimming cost V 3 bases and J 0 bases, with 9 bases left between them. The CDR3 region is CASSINSHSNQPQHF. The DNA of the CDR3 is TGTGCCAGTAGTATTAACTCGCATAGCAATCAGCCCCAGCATTTT.

This chain's CDR3 is CASLWAVLGGEQYF. CDR3 nucleotide sequence: TGTGCCAGCCTGTGGGCAGTTCTTGGAGGAGAGCAGTACTTC. The chain carries TRBV2 and TRBJ2-7; weak D call: TRBD2 (5 bases). Germline V gene lookup returns CDR1 SNHLY and CDR2 FYNNEI. Trimming removed 8 bases from V and 7 bases from J, with 21 bases in between. This CDR3 has 14 amino acids. The full variable domain, rest sourced from reference TRBV2 and TRBJ2-7, is EPEVTQTPSHQVTQMGQEVILRCVPISNHLYFYWYRQILGQKVEFLVSFYNNEISEKSEIFDDQFSVERPDGSNFTLKIRSTKLEDSAMYFCASLWAVLGGEQYFGPGTRLTVT.

The rearrangement links TRBV3-1 (or the pseudogene TRBV3-2) to TRBJ1-6; TRBD1 agrees at 7 bases. The germline gives CDR1 LGHDT, CDR2 YNNKEL (reference sequence). This CDR3 is 15 amino acids long. V lost 3 bases to trimming and J lost 7 bases; unmatched junction nucleotides: 6. The chain's CDR3 is CASSQVGQTNSPLHF. Written as DNA, the CDR3 is TGTGCCAGCAGCCAGGTGGGACAGACAAATTCACCCCTCCACTTT.

The V call is TRBV7-2, the J call TRBJ2-5, with TRBD2 matching 9 bases. Germline assignment: CDR1 SGHTA and CDR2 FQGNSA. Trimming removed 5 bases from V and 9 bases from J; junction bases left unmatched: 13. The CDR3 extends over 15 amino acids. The CDR3 nucleotides are TGTGCCAGCAGCCCGGGACTAGCCGACCTCGGGCCCCAGTACTTC. Its protein product is CASSPGLADLGPQYF.

The chain couples TRBV6-1 to TRBJ2-1; D remains unclear. CDR1 MNHNS and CDR2 SASEGT come from the germline V gene. This CDR3 spans 12 amino acids. Trimming left V 2 bases short and J 4 bases short, with 3 bases between. CDR3 sequence (DNA): TGTGCCAGCAGTGAATCATACAATGAGCAGTTCTTC. Translated: CASSESYNEQFF.

This clone was observed once. The chain employs TRBV5-1 and TRBJ1-6; no clear D. There are 17 residues in the CDR3. Germline CDR1 is SGHRS and CDR2 is YFSETQ. Trimming removed 4 bases at V and 8 bases at J, with 22 bases between. CDR3 protein: CASSPDPNMVPYSPLHF. The CDR3 DNA follows: TGCGCCAGCAGCCCTGACCCCAATATGGTCCCTTATTCACCCCTCCACTTT.

The chain combines TRBV28 with TRBJ1-2, with D possibly being TRBD1 (5 bases). Trimming took 10 bases from V and 8 from J, leaving 14 bases between them. CDR1 is MDHEN and CDR2 is SYDVKM in the germline V gene. This CDR3 has 11 residues. The DNA of the CDR3 is TGTGCCACTAAGGAGGGGTTGGGCTACACCTTC. Its protein product is CATKEGLGYTF.

This chain links TRBV11-1 with TRBJ1-2, with D unclear. CDR3 size: 13 residues. V lost 2 bases, J lost 4 bases, and 8 bases lay in between. CDR1 SGHAT and CDR2 FQDESV come from the germline V gene (reference sequence). The CDR3 nucleotides read TGTGCCAGCAGCTTATCGGTTGGCTATGGCTACACCTTC. This translates into CASSLSVGYGYTF.

This clone was counted only a few times. V usage is TRBV6-5 and J usage is TRBJ1-6; 7 nucleotides align to TRBD1. V shed 6 bases and J 9 bases; nucleotides not matched to a gene: 8. This CDR3 comprises 14 residues. Germline V lookup: CDR1 MNHEY, CDR2 SVGAGI. The CDR3 bases are TGTGCCAGCAGCGCAGGGGGGAGAAGTTCACCCCTCCACTTT. It specifies CASSAGGRSSPLHF.

This rearrangement joins TRBV25-1 to TRBJ1-2, with 9 bases matching TRBD1. Germline-derived CDR1 and CDR2 are MGHDK and SYGVNS. Trimming took 6 bases from V and 5 from J; bases not matched to a gene: 7. The CDR3 spans 14 residues. The CDR3 reads CASSGTGFEYGYTF. The DNA of the CDR3 is TGTGCCAGCAGCGGGACAGGGTTTGAATATGGCTACACCTTC.

The CDR3 sequence: CASSPSGGDEQFF. CDR3 DNA sequence: TGTGCCAGCAGCCCGTCGGGGGGCGATGAGCAGTTCTTC. The chain has TRBV14 and TRBJ2-1; possible D gene TRBD2, 7 bases. This CDR3 is 13 amino acids long. V was clipped by 4 bases and J by 8 bases, with 12 bases between them. Germline assignment: CDR1 SGHDN and CDR2 FVKESK.

Only a few counts were recorded for this clone. The chain links TRBV9 to TRBJ2-1, with 8 bases identical to TRBD1. This CDR3 has 15 amino acids. Germline values: CDR1 SGDLS, CDR2 YYNGEE. V shed 1 base, J shed 3 bases, and the junction held 3 bases outside the gene matches. The CDR3, as DNA: TGTGCCAGCAGCGTACAAGGACAGGGCTACAATGAGCAGTTCTTC. Amino acids: CASSVQGQGYNEQFF.

This chain connects TRBV9 to TRBJ2-1; 11 positions match TRBD2. Germline V gene data show CDR1 as SGDLS and CDR2 as YYNGEE. CDR3 length: 16 amino acids. J lost 9 bases, V lost 0 bases, and 8 bases had no gene match. Written as DNA, the CDR3 is TGTGCCAGCAGCGTAGGGGCACTAGCGGGAGTAGTTGAGCAGTTCTTC. This gives the protein CASSVGALAGVVEQFF.

The chain carries TRBV5-1 and TRBJ2-5, with 7 nucleotides matching TRBD1. The junction had 7 bases not matched to a gene; V was cut back by 4 bases and J by 1 base. Germline CDR1 is SGHRS and CDR2 is YFSETQ. The CDR3 runs to 15 residues. CDR3 sequence: CASSETGSIQETQYF. The CDR3 nucleotides read TGCGCCAGCAGCGAGACAGGGAGCATCCAAGAGACCCAGTACTTC.

The CDR3 sequence is CASSLLSLGVYEQYF. As DNA, the CDR3 is TGCGCCAGCAGCTTGCTTAGCCTAGGAGTCTACGAGCAGTACTTC. The rearrangement uses TRBV5-1 and TRBJ2-7, with D hard to call. CDR1 is SGHRS and CDR2 is YFSETQ in the germline V gene. Trimming removed 1 base from V and 3 bases from J, with 14 bases in between. This CDR3 spans 15 amino acids.

This chain links TRBV3-1 (or the pseudogene TRBV3-2) with TRBJ1-6; D remains ambiguous. The V and J ends lost 1 base and 5 bases respectively, with 6 bases between them. The CDR3 covers 14 residues. Germline V gene lookup returns CDR1 LGHDT and CDR2 YNNKEL (reference sequence). CDR3 amino acids: CASSQGQNNSPLHF. CDR3 bases: TGTGCCAGCAGCCAAGGGCAGAATAATTCACCCCTCCACTTT.

The V call is TRBV11-2, the J call TRBJ1-3; D unclear. The CDR3 has 13 amino acids. Germline-derived CDR1 and CDR2 are SGHAT and FQNNGV. With 3 bases removed from V and 4 bases from J, the gap between germline ends came to 7 bases. CDR3 coding DNA: TGTGCCAGCAGCTTTTCCGAGGGAAACACCATATATTTT. Translated, it gives CASSFSEGNTIYF.